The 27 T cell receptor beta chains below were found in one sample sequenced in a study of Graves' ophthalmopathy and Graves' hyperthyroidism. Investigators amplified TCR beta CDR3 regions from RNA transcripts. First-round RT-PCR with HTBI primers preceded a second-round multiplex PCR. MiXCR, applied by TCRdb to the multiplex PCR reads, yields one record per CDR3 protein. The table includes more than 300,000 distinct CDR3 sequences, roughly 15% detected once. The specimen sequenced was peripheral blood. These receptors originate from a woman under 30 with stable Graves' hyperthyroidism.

CDR3 nucleotide sequence: TGTGCCAGCAGTTACTCGAGCGGGGACTATGGCTACACCTTC. This codes for CASSYSSGDYGYTF. The V call is TRBV6-5, the J call TRBJ1-2; no clear D. The CDR3 is 14 residues long. Trimming removed 0 bases at V and 3 bases at J, with 8 bases between. Germline V lookup: CDR1 MNHEY, CDR2 SVGAGI.

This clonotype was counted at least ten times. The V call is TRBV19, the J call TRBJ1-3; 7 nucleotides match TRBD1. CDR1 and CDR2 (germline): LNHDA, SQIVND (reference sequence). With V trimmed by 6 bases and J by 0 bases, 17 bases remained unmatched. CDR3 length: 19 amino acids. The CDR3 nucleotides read TGTGCCAGTAGCTCGATCGGGGACAGCCGTTCTAGCTCTGGAAACACCATATATTTT. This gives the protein CASSSIGDSRSSSGNTIYF.

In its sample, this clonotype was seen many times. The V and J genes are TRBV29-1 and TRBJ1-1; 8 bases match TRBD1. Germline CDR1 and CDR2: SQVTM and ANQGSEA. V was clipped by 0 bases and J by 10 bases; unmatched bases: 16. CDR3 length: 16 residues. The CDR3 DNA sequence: TGCAGCGTTGAAGAATGGGGGGACAGGACCCGCCGAGGAGCTTTCTTT. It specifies CSVEEWGDRTRRGAFF.

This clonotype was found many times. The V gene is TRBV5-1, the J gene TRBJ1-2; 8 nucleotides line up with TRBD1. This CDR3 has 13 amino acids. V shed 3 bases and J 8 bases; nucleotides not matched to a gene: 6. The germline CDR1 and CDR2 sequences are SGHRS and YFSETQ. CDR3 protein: CASSSWTGRGYTF. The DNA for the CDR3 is TGCGCCAGCAGCTCATGGACAGGGCGAGGCTACACCTTC.

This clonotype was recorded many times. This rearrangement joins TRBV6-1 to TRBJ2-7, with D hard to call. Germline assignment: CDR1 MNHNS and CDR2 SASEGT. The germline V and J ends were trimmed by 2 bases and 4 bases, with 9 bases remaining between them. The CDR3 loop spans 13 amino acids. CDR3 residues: CASSENTDYEQYF. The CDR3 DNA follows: TGTGCCAGCAGTGAAAACACCGATTACGAGCAGTACTTC.

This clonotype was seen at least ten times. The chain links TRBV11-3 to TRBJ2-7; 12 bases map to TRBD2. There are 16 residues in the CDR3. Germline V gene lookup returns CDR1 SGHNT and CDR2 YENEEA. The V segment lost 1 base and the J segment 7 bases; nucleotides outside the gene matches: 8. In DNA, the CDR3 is TGTGCCAGCAGCTTAGGGACTAGCGGGAACCTTAGGGAGCAGTACTTC. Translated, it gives CASSLGTSGNLREQYF.

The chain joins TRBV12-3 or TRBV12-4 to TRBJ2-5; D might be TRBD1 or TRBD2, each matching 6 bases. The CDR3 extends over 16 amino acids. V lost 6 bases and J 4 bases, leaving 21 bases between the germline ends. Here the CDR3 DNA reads TGTGCCAGCAGCCAATCCTCGAGGGGGGCAAGAGAGACCCAGTACTTC. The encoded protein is CASSQSSRGARETQYF.

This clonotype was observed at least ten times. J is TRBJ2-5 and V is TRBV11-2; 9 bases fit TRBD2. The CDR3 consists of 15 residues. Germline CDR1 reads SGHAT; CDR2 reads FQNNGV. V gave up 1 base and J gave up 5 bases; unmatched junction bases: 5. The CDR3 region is CASSLGRGGGETQYF. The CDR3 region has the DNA TGTGCCAGCAGCTTAGGGCGGGGGGGCGGCGAGACCCAGTACTTC.

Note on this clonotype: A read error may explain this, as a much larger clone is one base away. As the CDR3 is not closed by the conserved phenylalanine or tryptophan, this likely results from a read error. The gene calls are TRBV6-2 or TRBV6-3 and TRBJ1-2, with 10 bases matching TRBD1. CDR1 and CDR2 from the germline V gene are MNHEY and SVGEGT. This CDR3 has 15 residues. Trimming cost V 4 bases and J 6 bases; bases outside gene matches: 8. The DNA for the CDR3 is TGTGCCAGCAGTTCCCAGACAGGGGGCAGGAATGGCTACACCGTC. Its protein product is CASSSQTGGRNGYTV.

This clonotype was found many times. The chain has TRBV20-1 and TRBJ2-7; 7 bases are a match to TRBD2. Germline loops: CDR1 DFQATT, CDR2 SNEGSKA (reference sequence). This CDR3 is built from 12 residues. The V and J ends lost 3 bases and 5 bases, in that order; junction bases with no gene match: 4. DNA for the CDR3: TGCAGTGCTAGTAAGGGAGGGGACGAGCAGTACTTC. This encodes CSASKGGDEQYF.

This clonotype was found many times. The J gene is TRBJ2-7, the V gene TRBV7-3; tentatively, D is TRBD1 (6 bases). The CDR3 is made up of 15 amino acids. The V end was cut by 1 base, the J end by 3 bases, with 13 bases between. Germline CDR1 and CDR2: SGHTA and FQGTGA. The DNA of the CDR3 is TGTGCCAGCAGCTTAATGGCCGACAGGAACTACGAGCAGTACTTC. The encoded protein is CASSLMADRNYEQYF.

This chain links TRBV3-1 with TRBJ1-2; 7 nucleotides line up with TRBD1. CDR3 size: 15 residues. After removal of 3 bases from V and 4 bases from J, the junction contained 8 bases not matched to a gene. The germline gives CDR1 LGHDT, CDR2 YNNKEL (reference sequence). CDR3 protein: CASSQRGTDLYGYTF. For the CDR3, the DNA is TGTGCCAGCAGCCAGCGAGGGACAGACCTCTATGGCTACACCTTC.

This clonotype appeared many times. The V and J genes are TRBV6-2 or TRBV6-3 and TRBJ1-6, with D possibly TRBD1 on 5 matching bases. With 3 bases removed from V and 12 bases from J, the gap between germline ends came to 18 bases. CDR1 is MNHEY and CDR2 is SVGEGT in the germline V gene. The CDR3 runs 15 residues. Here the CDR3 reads CASSYTGPSYLPLHF. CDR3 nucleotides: TGTGCCAGCAGTTATACGGGACCATCATATTTACCCCTCCACTTT.

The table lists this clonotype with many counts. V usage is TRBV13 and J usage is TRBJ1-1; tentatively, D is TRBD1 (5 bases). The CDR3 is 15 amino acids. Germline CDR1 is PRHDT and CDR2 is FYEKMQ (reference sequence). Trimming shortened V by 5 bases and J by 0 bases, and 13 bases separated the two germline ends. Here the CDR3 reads CASSLLRVVNTEAFF. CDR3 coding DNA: TGTGCCAGCAGCCTCCTCAGGGTCGTGAACACTGAAGCTTTCTTT.

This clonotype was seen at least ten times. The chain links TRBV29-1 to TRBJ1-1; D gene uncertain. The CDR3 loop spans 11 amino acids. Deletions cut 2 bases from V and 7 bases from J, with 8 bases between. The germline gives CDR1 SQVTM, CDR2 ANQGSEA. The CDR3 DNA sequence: TGCAGCGTTGAATGGTACAGTGAAGCTTTCTTT. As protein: CSVEWYSEAFF.

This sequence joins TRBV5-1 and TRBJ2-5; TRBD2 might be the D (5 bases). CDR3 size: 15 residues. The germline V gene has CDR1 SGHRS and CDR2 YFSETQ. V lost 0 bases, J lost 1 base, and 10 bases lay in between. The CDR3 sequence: CASSLGPSIQETQYF. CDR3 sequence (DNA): TGCGCCAGCAGCTTGGGGCCTAGCATCCAAGAGACCCAGTACTTC.

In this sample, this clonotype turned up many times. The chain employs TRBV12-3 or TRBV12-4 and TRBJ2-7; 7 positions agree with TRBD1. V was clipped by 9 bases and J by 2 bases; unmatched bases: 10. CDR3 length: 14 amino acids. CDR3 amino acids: CASSKDRRTYEQYF. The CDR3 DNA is TGTGCCAGTAGTAAGGACAGGCGGACCTACGAGCAGTACTTC.

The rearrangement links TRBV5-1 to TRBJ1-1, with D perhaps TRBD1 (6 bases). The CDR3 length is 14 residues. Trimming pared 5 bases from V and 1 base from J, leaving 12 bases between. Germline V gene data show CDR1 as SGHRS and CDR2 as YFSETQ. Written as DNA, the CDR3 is TGCGCCAGCAGGTCCGGGACATCGAACACTGAAGCTTTCTTT. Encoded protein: CASRSGTSNTEAFF.

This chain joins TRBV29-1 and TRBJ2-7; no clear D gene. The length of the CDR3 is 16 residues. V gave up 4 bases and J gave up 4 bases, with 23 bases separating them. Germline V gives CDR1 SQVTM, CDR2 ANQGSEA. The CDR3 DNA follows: TGCAGCGTTGTCTTAATGGAGAGGTGGAGAAAATACGAGCAGTACTTC. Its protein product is CSVVLMERWRKYEQYF.

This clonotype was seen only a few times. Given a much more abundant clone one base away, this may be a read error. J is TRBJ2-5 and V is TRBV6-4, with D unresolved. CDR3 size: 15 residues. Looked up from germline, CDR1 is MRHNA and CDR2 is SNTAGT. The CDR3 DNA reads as TGTGCCAGCAGTGGCCGTGGGCGGTTCCAAGAGACCAAGTACTTC. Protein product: CASSGRGRFQETKYF.

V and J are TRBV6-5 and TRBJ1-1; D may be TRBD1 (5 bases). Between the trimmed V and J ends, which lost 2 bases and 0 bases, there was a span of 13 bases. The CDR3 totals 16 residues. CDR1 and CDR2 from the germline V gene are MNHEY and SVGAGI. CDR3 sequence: CASSYRDGNMNTEAFF. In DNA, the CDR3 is TGTGCCAGCAGTTACCGGGACGGAAACATGAACACTGAAGCTTTCTTT.

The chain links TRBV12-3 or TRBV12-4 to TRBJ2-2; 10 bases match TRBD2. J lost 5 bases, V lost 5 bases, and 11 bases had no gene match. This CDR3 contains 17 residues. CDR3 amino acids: CASSRELAGKGTGELFF. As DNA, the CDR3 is TGTGCCAGCAGTAGAGAACTAGCGGGGAAGGGTACCGGGGAGCTGTTTTTT.

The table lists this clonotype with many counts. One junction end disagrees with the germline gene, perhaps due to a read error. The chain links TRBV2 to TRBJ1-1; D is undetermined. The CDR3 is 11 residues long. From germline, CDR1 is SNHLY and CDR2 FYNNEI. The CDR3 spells CVSSGHTEAFF. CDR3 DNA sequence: TGTGTCAGCAGTGGGCACACTGAAGCTTTCTTT. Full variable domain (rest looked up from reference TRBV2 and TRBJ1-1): EPEVTQTPSHQVTQMGQEVILRCVPISNHLYFYWYRQILGQKVEFLVSFYNNEISEKSEIFDDQFSVERPDGSNFTLKIRSTKLEDSAMYFCVSSGHTEAFFGQGTRLTVV.

CDR3 loop: CASSVSGADDQPQHF. As DNA, the CDR3 is TGTGCCAGCAGTGTTTCGGGGGCGGACGATCAGCCCCAGCATTTT. The V and J genes are TRBV6-1 and TRBJ1-5; weak D call: TRBD1 (6 bases). The CDR3 covers 15 residues. Per germline, CDR1 MNHNS and CDR2 SASEGT. The ends were cut back, 4 bases at V and 5 bases at J, with 15 bases in the middle.

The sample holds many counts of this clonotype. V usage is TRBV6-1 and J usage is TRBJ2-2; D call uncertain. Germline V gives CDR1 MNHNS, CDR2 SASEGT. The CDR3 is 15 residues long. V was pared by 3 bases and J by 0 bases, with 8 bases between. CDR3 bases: TGTGCCAGCAGTGATTACGTAGCGAACACCGGGGAGCTGTTTTTT. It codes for CASSDYVANTGELFF.

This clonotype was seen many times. Here the CDR3 DNA reads TGTGCCAGTAGTATCTTCGGGGAAGAGACCCAGTACTTC. Protein product: CASSIFGEETQYF. The chain employs TRBV19 and TRBJ2-5; maybe TRBD2 (5 bases). Germline CDR1 is LNHDA and CDR2 is SQIVND (reference sequence). The V end was cut by 3 bases, the J end by 3 bases, with 8 bases between. This CDR3 is built from 13 residues.

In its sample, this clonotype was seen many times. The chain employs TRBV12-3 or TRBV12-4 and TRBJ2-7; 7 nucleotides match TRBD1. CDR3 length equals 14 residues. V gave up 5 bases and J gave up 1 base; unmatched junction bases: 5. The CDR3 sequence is CASSPGTASYEQYF. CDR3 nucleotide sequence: TGTGCCAGCAGTCCCGGGACAGCTTCCTACGAGCAGTACTTC.